The entry below gives a single T cell receptor (beta chain) sequence along with its context. CDR3 length: 12 amino acids. CDR1 and CDR2 (germline): SQVTM, ANQGSEA. Trimming took 3 bases from V and 1 from J, leaving 4 bases between them. Random hexamers were used to reverse transcribe 0.5 to 1 ug of RNA. TCRdb reanalysed the immunoSEQ multiplex PCR reads using MiXCR and keeps one entry per CDR3 protein. The top ten hold approximately 0.15% of the sample, which has over 100,000 distinct CDR3 sequences, just over 95% seen once. This specimen comes from a study of CD8 T cells in Susac syndrome. This clonotype was obtained from a human donor with Susac syndrome. The chain employs TRBV29-1 and TRBJ2-1, with no clear D. The material sequenced was CD4+ T cells from PBMCs. CDR3 loop: CSVEWSYNEQFF. The CDR3, as DNA: TGCAGCGTTGAGTGGTCCTACAATGAGCAGTTCTTC.